This TCR beta chain was recovered during a study of T cell responses to AZD1222 COVID-19 vaccine. Whole-study context: Analyses pooled second doses at about 4 or about 12 weeks. Study-wide findings and caveats: Clonal diversity was possibly underestimated; the donors were predominantly white British and more often female. Spike-specific TCR breadth and depth both grew after two AZD1222 doses. Regions left unmutated in variants are reportedly the target of nearly half of spike-specific TCRs.

The germline gives CDR1 MDHEN, CDR2 SYDVKM. The V segment lost 6 bases and the J segment 5 bases; nucleotides outside the gene matches: 9. The CDR3 sequence is 16 residues long. In the case of this clone: Antigen unknown.

Sequenced by immunoSEQ multiplex PCR; TCRdb stores in-frame clones only, minus some. The sample lists 90,000 to 120,000 clones, about 90% occurring once. The starting material was peripheral blood, obtained on day 0 of AZD1222 vaccination. The receptor comes from an adult in good health. The genes are TRBV28 and TRBJ2-4, with 11 bases that match TRBD1. DNA of the CDR3: TGTGCCAGCAGCACCGGGACAGGGGGTTTGCAAAACATTCAGTACTTC. This gives the protein CASSTGTGGLQNIQYF.